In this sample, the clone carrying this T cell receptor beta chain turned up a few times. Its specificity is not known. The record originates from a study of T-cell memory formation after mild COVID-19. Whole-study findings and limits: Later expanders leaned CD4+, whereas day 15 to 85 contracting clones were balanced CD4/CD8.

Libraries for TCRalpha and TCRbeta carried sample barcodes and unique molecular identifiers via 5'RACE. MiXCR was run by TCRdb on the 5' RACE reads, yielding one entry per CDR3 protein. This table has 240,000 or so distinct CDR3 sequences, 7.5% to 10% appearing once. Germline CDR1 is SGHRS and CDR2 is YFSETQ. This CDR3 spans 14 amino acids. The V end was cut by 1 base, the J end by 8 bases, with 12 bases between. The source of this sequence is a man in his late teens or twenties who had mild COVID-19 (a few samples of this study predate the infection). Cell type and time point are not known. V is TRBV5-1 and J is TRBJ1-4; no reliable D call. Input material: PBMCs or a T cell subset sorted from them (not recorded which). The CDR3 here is CASSLSTGGEKLFF. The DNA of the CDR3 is TGCGCCAGCAGCTTGTCGACGGGAGGAGAAAAACTGTTTTTT.